This T cell receptor (beta chain) was retrieved from a study of CD8 T cells in ankylosing spondylitis. Points on this clonotype: The antigen remains undetermined.

The study's findings and limits: Researchers reportedly found disease-linked clones significantly enriched in matched ankylosing spondylitis synovial fluid. As for the disease-linked clones, they showed a CD8+ phenotype and occurred at relatively low frequencies in peripheral blood. Ankylosing spondylitis blood appeared to be characterized by a TCR beta motif of eight or nine highly homologous variants.

V shed 5 bases and J shed 3 bases, with 20 bases lying between them. CDR3 length: 15 amino acids. Germline loops: CDR1 DFQATT, CDR2 SNEGSKA (reference sequence). 5'-RACE, quantitative and with molecular barcodes, yielded the TCR beta libraries. TCRdb passed the 5' RACE reads through MiXCR, listing each CDR3 protein once. The sample comprises approximately 220,000 distinct CDR3 sequences, roughly 10% of which are singletons, and roughly 23% rests with the top ten. The V gene is TRBV20-1, the J gene TRBJ2-7; perhaps TRBD2 as D (6 bases). Source material: blood, either unsorted or a sorted T cell fraction (not recorded which). The receptor comes from a male donor with ankylosing spondylitis or in good health (not recorded which). DNA for the CDR3: TGCAGTGCTCCCAGGTCCCGGGACTCACACTACGAGCAGTACTTC. Its translation is CSAPRSRDSHYEQYF.